This T cell receptor beta chain comes out of a study of blood T cell repertoires in COVID-19. Study details: T cells, B-cell-depleted T cells, or PBMCs provided the cDNA or gDNA that served as material.

CDR1 LNHDA and CDR2 SQIVND come from the germline V gene (reference sequence). The CDR3 consists of 14 residues. V lost 6 bases, J lost 3 bases, and 4 bases stayed unmatched. TCRdb keeps only in-frame clones here, not all; method: immunoSEQ multiplex PCR. The profile shows about 250,000 clones, around 88% of them singletons. The chain uses TRBV19 and TRBJ2-7; 11 bases fit TRBD1. This receptor was taken from a man aged 80 or over with acute or convalescent COVID-19. Source material: peripheral blood. In DNA, the CDR3 is TGTGCCAGTAGCCCGGGACAGGGGGACTACGAGCAGTACTTC. Its protein is CASSPGQGDYEQYF.